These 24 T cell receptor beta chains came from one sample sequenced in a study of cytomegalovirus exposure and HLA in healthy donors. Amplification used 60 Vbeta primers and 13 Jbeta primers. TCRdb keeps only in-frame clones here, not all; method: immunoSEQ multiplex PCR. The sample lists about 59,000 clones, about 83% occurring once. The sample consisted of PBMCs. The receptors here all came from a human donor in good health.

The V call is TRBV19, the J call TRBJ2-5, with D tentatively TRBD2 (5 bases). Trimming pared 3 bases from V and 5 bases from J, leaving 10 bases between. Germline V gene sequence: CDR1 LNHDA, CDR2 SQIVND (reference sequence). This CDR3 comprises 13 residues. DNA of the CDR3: TGTGCCAGTAGTATCGGAGGTTGGGAGACCCAGTACTTC. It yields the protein CASSIGGWETQYF.

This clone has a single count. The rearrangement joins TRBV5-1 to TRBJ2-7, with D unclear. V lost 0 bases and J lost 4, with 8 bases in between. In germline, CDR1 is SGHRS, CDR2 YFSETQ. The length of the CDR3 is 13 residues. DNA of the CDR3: TGCGCCAGCAGCTTGGCATACGGGTACGAGCAGTACTTC. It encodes CASSLAYGYEQYF.

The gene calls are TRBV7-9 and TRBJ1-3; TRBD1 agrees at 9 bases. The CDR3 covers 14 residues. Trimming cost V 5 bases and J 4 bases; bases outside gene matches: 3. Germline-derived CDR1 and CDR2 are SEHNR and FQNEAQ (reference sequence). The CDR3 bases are TGTGCCAGCAGCCACAGGGGGCACGGAAACACCATATATTTT. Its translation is CASSHRGHGNTIYF.

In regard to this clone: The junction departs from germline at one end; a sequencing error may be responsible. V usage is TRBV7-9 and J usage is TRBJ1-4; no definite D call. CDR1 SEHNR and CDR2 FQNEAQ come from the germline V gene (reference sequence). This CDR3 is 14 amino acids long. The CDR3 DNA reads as TGTTCCAGCAGCTTGGCAGAATTTAATGAAAAACTGTTTTTT. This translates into CSSSLAEFNEKLFF. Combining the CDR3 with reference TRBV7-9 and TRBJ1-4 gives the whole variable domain DTGVSQNPRHKITKRGQNVTFRCDPISEHNRLYWYRQTLGQGPEFLTYFQNEAQLEKSRLLSDRFSAERPKGSFSTLEIQRTEQGDSAMYLCSSSLAEFNEKLFFGSGTQLSVL.

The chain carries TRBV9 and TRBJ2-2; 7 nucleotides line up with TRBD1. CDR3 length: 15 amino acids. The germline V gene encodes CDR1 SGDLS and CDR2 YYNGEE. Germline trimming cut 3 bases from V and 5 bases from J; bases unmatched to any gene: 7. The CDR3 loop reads CASSGPHRGTGELFF. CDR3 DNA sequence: TGTGCCAGCAGCGGACCCCACAGGGGAACCGGGGAGCTGTTTTTT.

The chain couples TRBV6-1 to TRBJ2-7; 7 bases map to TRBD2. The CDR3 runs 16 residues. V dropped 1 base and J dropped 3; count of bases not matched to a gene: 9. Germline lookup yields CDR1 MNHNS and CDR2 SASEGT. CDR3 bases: TGTGCCAGCAGTGAAGATCTGGAGCGGGGTTTCTACGAGCAGTACTTC. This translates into CASSEDLERGFYEQYF.

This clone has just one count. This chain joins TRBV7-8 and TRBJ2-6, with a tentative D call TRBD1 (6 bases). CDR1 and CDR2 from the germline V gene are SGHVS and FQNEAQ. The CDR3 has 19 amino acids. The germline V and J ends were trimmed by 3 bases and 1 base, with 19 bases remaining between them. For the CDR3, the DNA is TGTGCCAGCAGCTTCTTTTCTGGTAGCAGGGGATCTGGGGCCAACGTCCTGACTTTC. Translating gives CASSFFSGSRGSGANVLTF.

The CDR3 spells CASSNRGQGQPQHF. The CDR3 DNA reads TGTGCCAGCAGCAACAGGGGCCAGGGGCAGCCCCAGCATTTT. This chain joins TRBV5-4 and TRBJ1-5; 7 bases align to TRBD1. CDR1 and CDR2 (germline): SGHNT, YYREEE (reference sequence). The trim removed 4 bases at V and 7 bases at J, leaving 8 bases unmatched. This CDR3 region has 14 residues.

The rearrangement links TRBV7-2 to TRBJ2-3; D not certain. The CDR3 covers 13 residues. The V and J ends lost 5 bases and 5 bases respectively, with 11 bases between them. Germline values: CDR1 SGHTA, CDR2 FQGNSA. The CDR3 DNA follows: TGTGCCAGCAGCCCCAGACTCCGAGATACGCAGTATTTT. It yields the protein CASSPRLRDTQYF. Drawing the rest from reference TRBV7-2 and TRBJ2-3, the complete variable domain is GAGVSQSPSNKVTEKGKDVELRCDPISGHTALYWYRQSLGQGLEFLIYFQGNSAPDKSGLPSDRFSAERTGGSVSTLTIQRTQQEDSAVYLCASSPRLRDTQYFGPGTRLTVL.

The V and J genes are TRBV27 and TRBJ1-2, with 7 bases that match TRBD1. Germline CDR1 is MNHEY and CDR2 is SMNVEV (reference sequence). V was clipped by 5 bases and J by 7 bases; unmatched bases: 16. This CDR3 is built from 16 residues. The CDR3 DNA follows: TGTGCCAGCAGTCGGGGCGGGGACAGCTTGCTGGGTGGCTACACCTTC. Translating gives CASSRGGDSLLGGYTF.

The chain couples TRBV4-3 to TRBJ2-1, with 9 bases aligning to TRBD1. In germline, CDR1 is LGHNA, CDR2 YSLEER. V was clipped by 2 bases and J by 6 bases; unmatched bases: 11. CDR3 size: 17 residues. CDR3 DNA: TGCGCCAGCAGCCAATTTACATCCGGGACAGGGTTCAATGAGCAGTTCTTC. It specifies CASSQFTSGTGFNEQFF.

The CDR3 sequence is CASSPPGTDTQYF. The CDR3 DNA sequence: TGTGCCAGCAGTCCCCCAGGGACAGATACGCAGTATTTT. The chain links TRBV6-5 to TRBJ2-3, with D tentatively TRBD1 (5 bases). V was pared by 5 bases and J by 3 bases, with 9 bases between. Looked up from germline, CDR1 is MNHEY and CDR2 is SVGAGI. The CDR3 covers 13 residues.

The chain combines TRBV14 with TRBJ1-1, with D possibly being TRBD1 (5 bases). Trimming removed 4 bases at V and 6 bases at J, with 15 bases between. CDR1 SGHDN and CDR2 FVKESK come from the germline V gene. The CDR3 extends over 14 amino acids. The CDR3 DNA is TGTGCCAGCAGCCCTCTCCGGGGGGAGGCTGAAGCTTTCTTT. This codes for CASSPLRGEAEAFF.

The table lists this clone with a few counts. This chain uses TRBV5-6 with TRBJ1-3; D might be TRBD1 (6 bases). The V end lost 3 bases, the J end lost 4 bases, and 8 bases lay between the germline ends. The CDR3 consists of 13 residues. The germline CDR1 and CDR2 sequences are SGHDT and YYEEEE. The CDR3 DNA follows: TGTGCCAGCAGCTCAGGGGTGGGAAACACCATATATTTT. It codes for CASSSGVGNTIYF.

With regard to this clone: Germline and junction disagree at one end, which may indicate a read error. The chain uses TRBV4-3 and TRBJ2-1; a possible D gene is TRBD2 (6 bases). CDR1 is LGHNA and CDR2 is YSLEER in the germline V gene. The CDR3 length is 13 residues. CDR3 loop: CASSQEGLRELFF. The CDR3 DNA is TGCGCCAGCAGCCAAGAGGGATTACGGGAGCTGTTCTTC.

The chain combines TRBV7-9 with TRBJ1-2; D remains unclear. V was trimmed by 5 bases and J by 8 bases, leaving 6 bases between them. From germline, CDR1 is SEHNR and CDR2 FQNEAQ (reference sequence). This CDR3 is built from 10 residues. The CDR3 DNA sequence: TGTGCCAGCAGCCGCCTAGGCTACACCTTC. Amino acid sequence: CASSRLGYTF.

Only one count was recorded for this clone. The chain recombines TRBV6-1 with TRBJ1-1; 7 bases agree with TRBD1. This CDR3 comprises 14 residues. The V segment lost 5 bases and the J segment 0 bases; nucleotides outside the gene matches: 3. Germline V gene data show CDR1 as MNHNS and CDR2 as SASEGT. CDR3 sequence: CASSLDRLNTEAFF. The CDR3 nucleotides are TGTGCCAGCAGTTTGGACAGGCTGAACACTGAAGCTTTCTTT.

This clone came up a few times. CDR3 sequence: CASSSQGVGQPQHF. The CDR3 DNA reads TGCGCCAGCAGCTCACAGGGGGTGGGTCAGCCCCAGCATTTT. This chain uses TRBV4-1 with TRBJ1-5; the match to TRBD1 covers 8 bases. Germline V CDR1 and CDR2: MGHRA, YSYEKL. The CDR3 contains 14 residues. V lost 5 bases, J lost 6 bases, and 6 bases stayed unmatched.

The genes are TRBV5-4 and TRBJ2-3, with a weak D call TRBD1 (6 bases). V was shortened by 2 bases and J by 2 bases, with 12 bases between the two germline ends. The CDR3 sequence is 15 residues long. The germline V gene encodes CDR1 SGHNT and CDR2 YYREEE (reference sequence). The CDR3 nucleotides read TGTGCCAGCAGCTTTGGCAGGGGTCACACAGATACGCAGTATTTT. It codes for CASSFGRGHTDTQYF.

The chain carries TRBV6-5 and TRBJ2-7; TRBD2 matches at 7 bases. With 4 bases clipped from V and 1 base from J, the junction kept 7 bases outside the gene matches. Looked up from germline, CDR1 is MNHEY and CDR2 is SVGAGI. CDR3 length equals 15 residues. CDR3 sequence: CASSSLTGGSYEQYF. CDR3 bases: TGTGCCAGCAGTTCACTGACGGGGGGATCCTACGAGCAGTACTTC.

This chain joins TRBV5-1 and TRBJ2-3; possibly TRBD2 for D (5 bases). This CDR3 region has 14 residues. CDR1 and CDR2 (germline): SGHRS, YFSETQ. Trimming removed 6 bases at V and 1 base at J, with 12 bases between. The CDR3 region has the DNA TGCGCCAGCAACCCTGCGCGGGGCACAGATACGCAGTATTTT. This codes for CASNPARGTDTQYF.

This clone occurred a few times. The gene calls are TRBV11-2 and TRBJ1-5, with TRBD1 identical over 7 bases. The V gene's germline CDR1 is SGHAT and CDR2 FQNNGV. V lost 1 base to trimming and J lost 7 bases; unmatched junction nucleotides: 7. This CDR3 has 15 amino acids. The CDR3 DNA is TGTGCCAGCAGCTTAGGAGGGGGCCCAGGACAGCCCCAGCATTTT. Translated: CASSLGGGPGQPQHF.

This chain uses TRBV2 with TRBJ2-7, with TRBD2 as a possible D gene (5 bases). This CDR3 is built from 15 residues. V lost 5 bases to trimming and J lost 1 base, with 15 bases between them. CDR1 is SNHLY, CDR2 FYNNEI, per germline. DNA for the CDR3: TGTGCCAGCAGTTCGAGGTCAGCGGAGTCCTACGAGCAGTACTTC. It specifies CASSSRSAESYEQYF.

The CDR3 DNA follows: TGTGCCAGTAGTATTGAAGCGGCCAGCTCTAGCCAGTACTTC. It translates to CASSIEAASSSQYF. The chain links TRBV19 to TRBJ2-5; possibly TRBD2 for D (5 bases). Germline CDR1 is LNHDA and CDR2 is SQIVND (reference sequence). V lost 3 bases and J lost 10, with 18 bases in between. The CDR3 length is 14 residues.